This paragraph reports one T cell receptor (beta chain). Germline V gene sequence: CDR1 SGHNT, CDR2 YENEEA. V dropped 5 bases and J dropped 0 bases, with 10 bases sitting between them. CDR3 length equals 14 residues. Described treatment: randomized to nivolumab then ipilimumab (arm A) or the reverse (arm B). These data belong to a study of sequential checkpoint blockade in melanoma. The wider study: Maintenance nivolumab came after either treatment sequence.

Repertoires were generated with immunoSEQ multiplex PCR, while TCRdb's copy carries only in-frame clones and drops some. Of about 6,800 clones in the sample, about 28% are singletons; the top ten hold around 20%. V gene TRBV11-3 combines with J gene TRBJ1-1; D is ambiguous. This TCR came from a human donor with melanoma. The material sequenced was tumor tissue (inferred from file names), taken from a patient given nivolumab and ipilimumab in sequence. The CDR3 region has the DNA TGTGCCAGCAGCCCCTCCGGAGTGAACACTGAAGCTTTCTTT. Amino acid sequence: CASSPSGVNTEAFF.